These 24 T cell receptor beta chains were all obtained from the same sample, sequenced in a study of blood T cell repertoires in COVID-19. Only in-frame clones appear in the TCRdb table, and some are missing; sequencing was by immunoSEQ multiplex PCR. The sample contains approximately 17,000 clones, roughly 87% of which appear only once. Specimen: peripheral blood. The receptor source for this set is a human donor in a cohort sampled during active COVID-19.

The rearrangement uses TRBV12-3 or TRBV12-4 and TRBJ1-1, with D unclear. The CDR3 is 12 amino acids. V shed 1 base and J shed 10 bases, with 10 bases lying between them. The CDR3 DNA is TGTGCCAGCAGTTTAGGGGAGGGAGTAGCTTTCTTT. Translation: CASSLGEGVAFF.

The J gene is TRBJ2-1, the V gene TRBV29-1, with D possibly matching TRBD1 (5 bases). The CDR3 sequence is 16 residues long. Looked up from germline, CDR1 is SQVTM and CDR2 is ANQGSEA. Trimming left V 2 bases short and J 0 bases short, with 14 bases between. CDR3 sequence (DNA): TGCAGCGTTGAACCGCCTAAAAGGGGCTCCTACAATGAGCAGTTCTTC. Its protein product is CSVEPPKRGSYNEQFF.

This CDR3 is CASSLVRGQGKTQYF. CDR3 coding DNA: TGTGCCAGCAGCTTAGTCCGAGGACAGGGGAAGACCCAGTACTTC. The chain combines TRBV11-2 with TRBJ2-5; 9 bases agree with TRBD1. This CDR3 contains 15 residues. Germline values: CDR1 SGHAT, CDR2 FQNNGV. The V gene end was trimmed by 1 base and the J gene end by 6 bases; junction bases not matched to a gene: 6.

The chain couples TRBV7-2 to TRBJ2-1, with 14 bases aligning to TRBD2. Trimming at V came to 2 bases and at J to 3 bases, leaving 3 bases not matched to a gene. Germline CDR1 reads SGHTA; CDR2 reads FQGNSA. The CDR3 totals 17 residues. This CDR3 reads CASSLFGTSGGYNEQFF. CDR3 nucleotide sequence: TGTGCCAGCAGCTTATTTGGGACTAGCGGGGGCTACAATGAGCAGTTCTTC.

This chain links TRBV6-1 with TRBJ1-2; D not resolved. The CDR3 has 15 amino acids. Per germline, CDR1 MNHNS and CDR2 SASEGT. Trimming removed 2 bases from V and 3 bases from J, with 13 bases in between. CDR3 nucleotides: TGTGCCAGCAGTGAAACCGCAGGAGGGCACTATGGCTACACCTTC. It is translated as CASSETAGGHYGYTF.

The CDR3 DNA is TGTGCCAGCAGCCAACCTAGCGGGGGGGCGGGGGAGCAGTTCTTC. It codes for CASSQPSGGAGEQFF. This chain uses TRBV3-1 (or the pseudogene TRBV3-2) with TRBJ2-1, with 12 nucleotides matching TRBD2. J lost 10 bases, V lost 2 bases, and 6 bases had no gene match. From germline, CDR1 is LGHDT and CDR2 YNNKEL (reference sequence). The CDR3 spans 15 residues.

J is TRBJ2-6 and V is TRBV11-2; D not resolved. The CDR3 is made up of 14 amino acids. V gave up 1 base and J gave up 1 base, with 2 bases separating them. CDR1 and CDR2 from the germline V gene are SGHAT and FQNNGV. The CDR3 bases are TGTGCCAGCAGCTTAGTATCTGGGGCCAACGTCCTGACTTTC. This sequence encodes CASSLVSGANVLTF.

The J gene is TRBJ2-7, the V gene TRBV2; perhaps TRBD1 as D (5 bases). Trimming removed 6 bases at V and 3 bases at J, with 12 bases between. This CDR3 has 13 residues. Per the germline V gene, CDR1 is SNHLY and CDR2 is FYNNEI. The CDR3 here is CASRLPRVYEQYF. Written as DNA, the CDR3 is TGTGCCAGCAGGCTCCCCAGGGTCTACGAGCAGTACTTC.

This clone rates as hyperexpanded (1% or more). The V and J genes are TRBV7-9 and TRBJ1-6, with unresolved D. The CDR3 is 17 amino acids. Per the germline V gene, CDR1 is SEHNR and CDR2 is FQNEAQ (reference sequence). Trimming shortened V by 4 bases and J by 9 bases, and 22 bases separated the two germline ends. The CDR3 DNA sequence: TGTGCCAGCAGCTCCCATGATCGGGGAGGAATAGGTTCACCCCTCCACTTT. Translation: CASSSHDRGGIGSPLHF.

This CDR3 is CASSLEGARNTEAFF. For the CDR3, the DNA is TGTGCCAGCAGCTTAGAGGGGGCACGGAACACTGAAGCTTTCTTT. The V call is TRBV11-2, the J call TRBJ1-1; TRBD1 might be the D (6 bases). The CDR3 has 15 residues. Trimming removed 0 bases from V and 1 base from J, with 9 bases in between. CDR1 SGHAT and CDR2 FQNNGV come from the germline V gene.

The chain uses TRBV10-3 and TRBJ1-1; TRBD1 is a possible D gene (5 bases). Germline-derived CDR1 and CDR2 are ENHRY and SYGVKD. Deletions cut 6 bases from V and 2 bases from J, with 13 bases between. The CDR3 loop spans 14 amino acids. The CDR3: CAIRPAGGNTEAFF. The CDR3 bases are TGTGCCATCAGGCCGGCGGGGGGTAACACTGAAGCTTTCTTT.

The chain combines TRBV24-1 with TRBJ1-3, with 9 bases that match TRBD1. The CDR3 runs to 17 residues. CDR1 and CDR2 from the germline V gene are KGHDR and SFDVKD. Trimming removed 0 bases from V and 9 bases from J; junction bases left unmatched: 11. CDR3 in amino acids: CATSDLHCGTGYRTIYF. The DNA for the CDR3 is TGTGCCACCAGTGATTTGCATTGCGGGACAGGGTATCGCACCATATATTTT.

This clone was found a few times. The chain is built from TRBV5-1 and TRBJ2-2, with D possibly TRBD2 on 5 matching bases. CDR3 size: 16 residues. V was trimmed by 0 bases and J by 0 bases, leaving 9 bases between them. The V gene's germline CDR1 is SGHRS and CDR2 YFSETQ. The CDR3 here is CASSLGRNSNTGELFF. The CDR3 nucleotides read TGCGCCAGCAGCTTGGGGAGGAATTCGAACACCGGGGAGCTGTTTTTT.

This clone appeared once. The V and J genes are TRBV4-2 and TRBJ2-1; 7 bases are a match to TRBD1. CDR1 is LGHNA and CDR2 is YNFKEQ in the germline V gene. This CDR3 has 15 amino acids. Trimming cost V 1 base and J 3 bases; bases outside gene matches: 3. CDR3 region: CASSQGRDSYNEQFF. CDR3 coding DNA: TGTGCCAGCAGCCAAGGAAGGGACAGCTACAATGAGCAGTTCTTC.

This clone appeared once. This CDR3 is CASSARDSGTLNEQFF. CDR3 sequence (DNA): TGTGCCAGCAGCGCCCGGGACTCCGGGACCCTCAATGAGCAGTTCTTC. The chain combines TRBV4-2 with TRBJ2-1; a possible D gene is TRBD2 (6 bases). The V end was cut by 5 bases, the J end by 6 bases, with 20 bases between. This CDR3 contains 16 residues. The germline CDR1 and CDR2 sequences are LGHNA and YNFKEQ.

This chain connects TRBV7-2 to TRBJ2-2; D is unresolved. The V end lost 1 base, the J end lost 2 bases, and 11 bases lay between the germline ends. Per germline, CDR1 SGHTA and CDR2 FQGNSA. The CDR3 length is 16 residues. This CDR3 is CASSLVGGPNTGELFF. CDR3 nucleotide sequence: TGTGCCAGCAGCTTAGTAGGTGGGCCCAACACCGGGGAGCTGTTTTTT.

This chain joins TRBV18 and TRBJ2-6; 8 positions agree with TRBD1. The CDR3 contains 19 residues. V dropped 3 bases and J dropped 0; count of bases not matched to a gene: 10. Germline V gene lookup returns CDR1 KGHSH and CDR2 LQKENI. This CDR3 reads CASSPTGTGFSSGANVLTF. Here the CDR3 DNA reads TGTGCCAGCTCACCTACCGGGACAGGTTTTAGCTCTGGGGCCAACGTCCTGACTTTC.

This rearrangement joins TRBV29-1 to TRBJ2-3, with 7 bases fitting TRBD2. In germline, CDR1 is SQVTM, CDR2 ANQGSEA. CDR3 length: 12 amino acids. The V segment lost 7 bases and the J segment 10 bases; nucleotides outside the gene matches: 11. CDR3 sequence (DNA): TGCAGCGGCGCCCGTGGGGGGGGAGCGCAGTATTTT. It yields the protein CSGARGGGAQYF.

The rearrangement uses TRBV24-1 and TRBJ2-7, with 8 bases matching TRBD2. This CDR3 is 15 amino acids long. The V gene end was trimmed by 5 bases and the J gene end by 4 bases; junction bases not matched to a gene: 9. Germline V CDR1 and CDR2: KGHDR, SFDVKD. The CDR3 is CATSVTGTSHYEQYF. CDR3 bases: TGTGCCACCAGTGTCACCGGGACTAGTCATTACGAGCAGTACTTC.

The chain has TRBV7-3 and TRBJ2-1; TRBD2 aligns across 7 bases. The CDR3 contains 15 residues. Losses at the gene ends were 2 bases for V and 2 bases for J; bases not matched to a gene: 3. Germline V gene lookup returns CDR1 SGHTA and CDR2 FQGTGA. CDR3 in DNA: TGTGCCAGCAGCTTAGGGGGGACTACCTACAATGAGCAGTTCTTC. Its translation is CASSLGGTTYNEQFF.

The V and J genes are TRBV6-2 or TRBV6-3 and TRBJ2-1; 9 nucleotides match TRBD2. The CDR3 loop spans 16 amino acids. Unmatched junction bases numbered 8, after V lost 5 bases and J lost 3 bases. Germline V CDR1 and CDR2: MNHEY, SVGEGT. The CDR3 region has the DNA TGTGCCAGCAGTAGTCCCCTAGCGGGGTTCTACAATGAGCAGTTCTTC. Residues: CASSSPLAGFYNEQFF.

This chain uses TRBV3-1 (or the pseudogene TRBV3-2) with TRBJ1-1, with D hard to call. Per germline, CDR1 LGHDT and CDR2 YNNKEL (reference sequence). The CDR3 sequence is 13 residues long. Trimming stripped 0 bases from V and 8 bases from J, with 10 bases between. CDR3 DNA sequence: TGTGCCAGCAGCCAAGATTCATGGGCCGAAGCTTTCTTT. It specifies CASSQDSWAEAFF.

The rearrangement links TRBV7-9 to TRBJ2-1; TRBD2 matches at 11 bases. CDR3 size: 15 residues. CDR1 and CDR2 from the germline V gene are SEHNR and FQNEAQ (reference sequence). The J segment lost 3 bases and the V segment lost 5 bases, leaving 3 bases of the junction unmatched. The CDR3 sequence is CASSELAGVYNEQFF. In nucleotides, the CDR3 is TGTGCCAGCAGCGAACTAGCGGGGGTCTACAATGAGCAGTTCTTC.

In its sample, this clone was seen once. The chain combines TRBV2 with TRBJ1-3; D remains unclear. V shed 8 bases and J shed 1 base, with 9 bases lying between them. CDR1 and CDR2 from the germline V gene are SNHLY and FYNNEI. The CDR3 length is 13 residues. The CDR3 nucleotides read TGTGCCAGCTGCATAGAGTCTGGAAACACCATATATTTT. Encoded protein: CASCIESGNTIYF.